The 9 T cell receptor beta chains below were found in one sample sequenced in a study of T cells in localized non-small cell lung cancer. Sequencing was performed with immunoSEQ multiplex PCR; in TCRdb, only in-frame clones are kept and a portion is missing. The sample holds 55,000 to 75,000 clones; approximately 91% are singletons and the top ten take about 20%. Material: peripheral blood, obtained before any cancer treatment. These receptors originate from a man aged 40 to 70 with stage I lung adenocarcinoma.

The chain has TRBV11-2 and TRBJ1-1; 7 bases align to TRBD1. The V and J ends lost 1 base and 6 bases, in that order; junction bases with no gene match: 8. The CDR3 is 15 amino acids. Germline V gene data show CDR1 as SGHAT and CDR2 as FQNNGV. Here the CDR3 DNA reads TGTGCCAGCAGCTTAGGCCACAGGGGCGAGGCTGAAGCTTTCTTT. Amino acids: CASSLGHRGEAEAFF.

The rearrangement uses TRBV6-1 and TRBJ2-7; either TRBD1 or TRBD2 may fit D (5 bases each). V was shortened by 6 bases and J by 5 bases, with 14 bases between the two germline ends. The CDR3 is made up of 13 amino acids. CDR1 is MNHNS, CDR2 SASEGT, per germline. The DNA of the CDR3 is TGTGCCAGCAGAACGGCAGGGACCCACGAGCAGTACTTC. Its protein product is CASRTAGTHEQYF.

This chain joins TRBV6-5 and TRBJ1-3, with 7 bases matching TRBD1. Germline values: CDR1 MNHEY, CDR2 SVGAGI. The CDR3 length is 15 residues. Trimming removed 6 bases from V and 3 bases from J; junction bases left unmatched: 8. The CDR3 coding sequence is TGTGCCAGCAGCCGCCGACAGGGAGGTGGAAACACCATATATTTT. This gives the protein CASSRRQGGGNTIYF.

This chain links TRBV28 with TRBJ2-2, with D possibly TRBD2 on 6 matching bases. Per germline, CDR1 MDHEN and CDR2 SYDVKM. The CDR3 has 17 residues. Trimming pared 3 bases from V and 1 base from J, leaving 15 bases between. The CDR3 region has the DNA TGTGCCAGCAGTTTTGTAGTAGCGGTAAGGAACACCGGGGAGCTGTTTTTT. Its protein product is CASSFVVAVRNTGELFF.

The V call is TRBV9, the J call TRBJ1-5; D may be TRBD1 (5 bases). V lost 3 bases and J lost 4, with 11 bases in between. Germline V gene data show CDR1 as SGDLS and CDR2 as YYNGEE. This CDR3 is built from 14 residues. CDR3 DNA: TGTGCCAGCAGCGGACGGGGGTCAAATCAGCCCCAGCATTTT. The encoded protein is CASSGRGSNQPQHF.

The gene calls are TRBV30 and TRBJ1-3, with D possibly TRBD1 on 5 matching bases. The germline V gene has CDR1 GTSNPN and CDR2 SVGIG (reference sequence). The CDR3 sequence is 14 residues long. Trimming took 3 bases from V and 1 from J, leaving 10 bases between them. In nucleotides, the CDR3 is TGTGCCTGGAGAGGGACCTTTTCTGGAAACACCATATATTTT. Protein sequence: CAWRGTFSGNTIYF.

This clone was detected once. J is TRBJ1-2 and V is TRBV5-1; TRBD1 agrees at 7 bases. The CDR3 is made up of 14 amino acids. Germline assignment: CDR1 SGHRS and CDR2 YFSETQ. Germline trimming cut 6 bases from V and 4 bases from J; bases unmatched to any gene: 9. In DNA, the CDR3 is TGCGCCAGCACCGCAGGGGGGTTTAGCTATGGCTACACCTTC. Encoded protein: CASTAGGFSYGYTF.

This chain connects TRBV10-3 to TRBJ1-1, with 7 bases lining up with TRBD1. CDR3 length equals 13 residues. Germline values: CDR1 ENHRY, CDR2 SYGVKD. Germline trimming cut 10 bases from V and 2 bases from J; bases unmatched to any gene: 7. The CDR3 bases are TGTGCCACATCGACAGGGATTAACACTGAAGCTTTCTTT. It translates to CATSTGINTEAFF.

CDR3 bases: TGCAGCGTTCGACTAGCGGGTGACTCCTACGAGCAGTACTTC. Translated, it gives CSVRLAGDSYEQYF. The gene calls are TRBV29-1 and TRBJ2-7, with 10 bases aligning to TRBD2. Germline CDR1 is SQVTM and CDR2 is ANQGSEA. The J segment lost 0 bases and the V segment lost 5 bases, leaving 4 bases of the junction unmatched. The CDR3 runs 14 residues.